A single sample is the source of the 28 T cell receptor beta chains below, sequenced in a study of blood T cells in healthy people across ages. Together with a sample-barcoded 5' primer, a J-beta primer mix was included in a second PCR lasting roughly 6 to 12 cycles. TCRdb re-called the 5' RACE reads through MiXCR, storing one row per CDR3 protein. There are about 760,000 distinct CDR3 sequences in the sample; about 61% occur only once, and roughly 24% lies in the top ten. The sample comprised blood. Receptor source: a man in his forties in good health.

This clonotype has a handful of counts. The V gene is TRBV12-3 or TRBV12-4, the J gene TRBJ2-5; the D gene is possibly TRBD2 (6 bases). The V gene lost 5 bases and the J gene lost 5 bases, with 15 bases spanning the gap. The CDR3 totals 14 residues. The CDR3 DNA is TGTGCCAGCAGTGCTTTTGGGGACTTTGAGACCCAGTACTTC. Its translation: CASSAFGDFETQYF.

The chain joins TRBV7-2 to TRBJ2-3, with D tentatively TRBD1 (5 bases). The CDR3 extends over 14 amino acids. Germline V CDR1 and CDR2: SGHTA, FQGNSA. Trimming shortened V by 7 bases and J by 1 base, and 12 bases separated the two germline ends. For the CDR3, the DNA is TGTGCCAGCACCCAGGGCATCCGCACAGATACGCAGTATTTT. It encodes CASTQGIRTDTQYF.

The chain recombines TRBV12-3 or TRBV12-4 with TRBJ1-2; D is ambiguous. This CDR3 is 14 amino acids long. Between the trimmed V and J ends, which lost 5 bases and 0 bases, there was a span of 10 bases. The CDR3 sequence: CASSVQTTNYGYTF. The CDR3 nucleotides are TGTGCCAGCAGTGTACAAACAACTAACTATGGCTACACCTTC.

The V and J genes are TRBV20-1 and TRBJ2-7, with TRBD1 matching over 10 bases. V was clipped by 1 base and J by 1 base; unmatched bases: 4. This CDR3 spans 15 amino acids. Germline V gives CDR1 DFQATT, CDR2 SNEGSKA (reference sequence). CDR3 in amino acids: CSARAGTGASYEQYF. The CDR3, as DNA: TGCAGTGCTAGAGCCGGGACAGGGGCTTCCTACGAGCAGTACTTC.

This clonotype was seen ten or more times. The chain employs TRBV29-1 and TRBJ2-3; 11 bases are a match to TRBD2. The CDR3 sequence is 14 residues long. The V and J ends lost 4 bases and 0 bases, in that order; junction bases with no gene match: 0. The V gene's germline CDR1 is SQVTM and CDR2 ANQGSEA. CDR3 in DNA: TGCAGCGTTGGGACTAGCGGGAGCACAGATACGCAGTATTTT. Translation gives CSVGTSGSTDTQYF.

The CDR3, as DNA: TGCAGTGGTTACCGGGACGGGGTCACAGATACGCAGTATTTT. It codes for CSGYRDGVTDTQYF. This chain connects TRBV20-1 to TRBJ2-3; the D gene could be TRBD1 or TRBD2 (5 bases each). The germline gives CDR1 DFQATT, CDR2 SNEGSKA (reference sequence). CDR3 length: 14 residues. Trimming pared 7 bases from V and 2 bases from J, leaving 16 bases between.

The chain couples TRBV11-3 to TRBJ2-7; a weak D match, TRBD1 (6 bases). Germline lookup yields CDR1 SGHNT and CDR2 YENEEA. The CDR3 has 12 residues. V lost 5 bases and J 8 bases, leaving 13 bases between the germline ends. The chain's CDR3 is CASSPGQTKQYF. CDR3 DNA sequence: TGTGCCAGCAGCCCTGGACAGACGAAGCAGTACTTC. The entire variable domain, with the rest obtained from reference TRBV11-3 and TRBJ2-7, is as follows: EAGVVQSPRYKIIEKKQPVAFWCNPISGHNTLYWYLQNLGQGPELLIRYENEEAVDDSQLPKDRFSAERLKGVDSTLKIQPAELGDSAVYLCASSPGQTKQYFGPGTRLTVT.

The chain recombines TRBV29-1 with TRBJ1-5; weak D call: TRBD1 (6 bases). Per the germline V gene, CDR1 is SQVTM and CDR2 is ANQGSEA. This CDR3 region has 12 residues. V was trimmed by 5 bases and J by 6 bases, leaving 11 bases between them. CDR3 in amino acids: CSVSEGGQPQHF. The CDR3 DNA is TGCAGCGTTTCAGAGGGGGGTCAGCCCCAGCATTTT.

This chain joins TRBV28 and TRBJ2-4; 11 bases are shared with TRBD1. Per the germline V gene, CDR1 is MDHEN and CDR2 is SYDVKM. CDR3 length: 15 residues. J gave up 8 bases and V 4 bases, and 7 bases lay outside the gene matches. The CDR3 nucleotides read TGTGCCAGCAGTTCATCCGGGACAGGGGGATACATTCAGTACTTC. As protein: CASSSSGTGGYIQYF.

The V gene is TRBV6-2 or TRBV6-3, the J gene TRBJ2-7; 7 bases map to TRBD1. The CDR3 is 12 residues long. Trimming cost V 3 bases and J 7 bases; bases outside gene matches: 3. The germline V gene has CDR1 MNHEY and CDR2 SVGEGT. DNA for the CDR3: TGTGCCAGCAGTTATGAACAGGGGGAGCAGTACTTC. This sequence encodes CASSYEQGEQYF.

There are a few counts of this clonotype. This chain connects TRBV5-5 to TRBJ2-5, with 7 bases fitting TRBD2. CDR1 SGHKS and CDR2 YYEKEE come from the germline V gene (reference sequence). Trimming cost V 3 bases and J 5 bases; bases outside gene matches: 1. The CDR3 has 12 residues. The CDR3 coding sequence is TGTGCCAGCAGCTGGGAGGGGGAGACCCAGTACTTC. Translation gives CASSWEGETQYF.

This clonotype was seen a handful of times. V and J are TRBV3-1 and TRBJ2-3; D ambiguous. The V gene's germline CDR1 is LGHDT and CDR2 YNNKEL (reference sequence). This CDR3 region has 15 residues. Trimming took 0 bases from V and 2 from J, leaving 9 bases between them. CDR3: CASSQDGDLTDTQYF. CDR3 coding DNA: TGTGCCAGCAGCCAAGATGGTGATCTCACAGATACGCAGTATTTT.

This clonotype was counted a few times. J is TRBJ2-7 and V is TRBV5-1, with a possible D match to TRBD1 (5 bases). The CDR3 is made up of 13 amino acids. The V end lost 4 bases, the J end lost 2 bases, and 10 bases lay between the germline ends. Germline CDR1 reads SGHRS; CDR2 reads YFSETQ. In DNA form, the CDR3 reads TGCGCCAGCAGCGTGACAGATACCTACGAGCAGTACTTC. It yields the protein CASSVTDTYEQYF.

This clonotype was counted only a few times. This sequence joins TRBV27 and TRBJ2-4; the match to TRBD2 covers 9 bases. Germline CDR1 and CDR2: MNHEY and SMNVEV (reference sequence). There are 19 residues in the CDR3. V lost 3 bases, J lost 3 bases, and 15 bases stayed unmatched. Here the CDR3 reads CASSFLGIAGVGDKNIQYF. As DNA, the CDR3 is TGTGCCAGCAGTTTTTTGGGGATAGCGGGAGTTGGGGACAAAAACATTCAGTACTTC.

The chain has TRBV9 and TRBJ2-3; D gene ambiguous. The CDR3 covers 15 residues. Germline CDR1 is SGDLS and CDR2 is YYNGEE. The V end lost 4 bases, the J end lost 2 bases, and 14 bases lay between the germline ends. CDR3 region: CASSFDWGNTDTQYF. The DNA of the CDR3 is TGTGCCAGCAGCTTCGACTGGGGAAACACAGATACGCAGTATTTT.

This clonotype turned up a few times. This chain uses TRBV4-1 with TRBJ2-1; perhaps TRBD1 as D (6 bases). V was cut by 0 bases and J by 14 bases, with 11 bases left in between. The length of the CDR3 is 12 residues. Germline lookup yields CDR1 MGHRA and CDR2 YSYEKL. Here the CDR3 DNA reads TGCGCCAGCAGCCAAGAAGGGGGTCGGGAGTTCTTC. This sequence encodes CASSQEGGREFF.

The V gene is TRBV11-3, the J gene TRBJ2-5; 11 nucleotides line up with TRBD1. With the DNA end fitting TRBJ2-7 better, the J assignment may be wrong. CDR3 length equals 15 residues. The germline V gene has CDR1 SGHNT and CDR2 YENEEA. The CDR3 here is CASKLSGQGGSEQYF. The CDR3 coding sequence is TGTGCCAGCAAACTATCGGGACAGGGGGGTAGCGAGCAGTACTTC.

V is TRBV27 and J is TRBJ2-7, with 8 bases fitting TRBD2. This CDR3 comprises 15 residues. V lost 9 bases, J lost 1 base, and 11 bases stayed unmatched. Looked up from germline, CDR1 is MNHEY and CDR2 is SMNVEV (reference sequence). The CDR3 spells CASKNLLAGSYEQYF. CDR3 nucleotide sequence: TGTGCCAGTAAAAATCTCTTAGCGGGATCCTACGAGCAGTACTTC.

V is TRBV24-1 and J is TRBJ2-2; the D gene could be TRBD1 or TRBD2 (6 bases each). V was trimmed by 0 bases and J by 5 bases, leaving 15 bases between them. CDR3 length equals 17 residues. From germline, CDR1 is KGHDR and CDR2 SFDVKD. In DNA, the CDR3 is TGTGCCACCAGTGATTTGGGGGGGCCTTTACGGACCGGGGAGCTGTTTTTT. It codes for CATSDLGGPLRTGELFF.

The chain joins TRBV7-2 to TRBJ2-7, with a tentative D call TRBD2 (6 bases). Per the germline V gene, CDR1 is SGHTA and CDR2 is FQGNSA. The CDR3 consists of 14 residues. The V gene lost 3 bases and the J gene lost 3 bases, with 12 bases spanning the gap. The CDR3 DNA reads TGTGCCAGCAGCTTGGCGGGATCCTACTACGAGCAGTACTTC. Translation gives CASSLAGSYYEQYF.

The gene calls are TRBV28 and TRBJ2-7; TRBD2 matches 7 bases. The CDR3 spans 15 residues. The V segment lost 6 bases and the J segment 4 bases; nucleotides outside the gene matches: 12. CDR1 and CDR2 (germline): MDHEN, SYDVKM. The CDR3 is CASRGGKGNTYEQYF. CDR3 bases: TGTGCCAGCAGGGGGGGGAAGGGCAATACATACGAGCAGTACTTC.

The chain couples TRBV29-1 to TRBJ1-2; 7 bases agree with TRBD1. CDR3 length: 15 residues. CDR1 SQVTM and CDR2 ANQGSEA come from the germline V gene. J was trimmed by 8 bases and V by 7 bases; bases with no gene match: 19. This CDR3 is CSAKSEGGSMAGYTF. CDR3 nucleotides: TGCAGCGCAAAATCTGAAGGGGGCTCTATGGCGGGCTACACCTTC.

Of note for this clonotype: A much larger clone lies a single base off, so this may be a read error. The chain is built from TRBV7-9 and TRBJ2-7; weak D call: TRBD1 (6 bases). Trimming stripped 5 bases from V and 10 bases from J, with 12 bases between. Germline V gene sequence: CDR1 SEHNR, CDR2 FQNEAQ (reference sequence). This CDR3 has 11 residues. The CDR3 here is CASSVDSTQYF. The CDR3 nucleotides read TGTGCCAGCAGCGTGGACAGTACTCAGTACTTC.

The V call is TRBV7-2, the J call TRBJ2-3, with 13 bases lining up with TRBD2. The CDR3 extends over 17 amino acids. Germline CDR1 SGHTA, CDR2 FQGNSA. V trimming: 2 bases; J trimming: 3 bases; junction bases outside the gene matches: 5. Here the CDR3 DNA reads TGTGCCAGCAGCTTACAGGGACTAGCGGGATGGACAGATACGCAGTATTTT. Protein: CASSLQGLAGWTDTQYF.

In the case of this clonotype: One end of the junction does not line up with germline, which may come from a read error. The genes are TRBV6-1 and TRBJ1-2; D call uncertain. Germline V lookup: CDR1 MNHNS, CDR2 SASEGT. CDR3 length equals 12 residues. In DNA form, the CDR3 reads TGTGCCGGCAGTGGGAAGGACTATGGCTACACCTTC. Its protein product is CAGSGKDYGYTF.

The V call is TRBV27, the J call TRBJ2-3; D gene ambiguous. Trimming pared 6 bases from V and 7 bases from J, leaving 14 bases between. Per the germline V gene, CDR1 is MNHEY and CDR2 is SMNVEV (reference sequence). The CDR3 loop spans 13 amino acids. The CDR3 loop is CASSLSGPNTQYF. DNA of the CDR3: TGTGCCAGCAGCCTTTCTGGACCAAATACGCAGTATTTT.

This clonotype was found a few times. The V and J genes are TRBV5-1 and TRBJ2-5; 11 bases match TRBD2. V gave up 3 bases and J gave up 1 base; unmatched junction bases: 17. The germline CDR1 and CDR2 sequences are SGHRS and YFSETQ. The CDR3 spans 20 residues. The CDR3 DNA sequence: TGCGCCAGCAGCTGGGAAACGACTAGCGGGATGAGATCAGTCCAAGAGACCCAGTACTTC. It is translated as CASSWETTSGMRSVQETQYF.

This clonotype came up a few times. The chain carries TRBV5-6 and TRBJ2-3; the D is unclear. Germline V CDR1 and CDR2: SGHDT, YYEEEE. This CDR3 region has 16 residues. V was clipped by 1 base and J by 4 bases, with 16 bases between them. CDR3 region: CASSLNEGWAPDTQYF. For the CDR3, the DNA is TGTGCCAGCAGCTTGAACGAAGGTTGGGCCCCAGATACGCAGTATTTT.